This T cell receptor beta chain was identified during a study of control samples from healthy donors and cancer patients (dated by TCRdb to 2018 to 2020). Note on this clone: The target of this receptor is not known. Per-nucleotide qualities are absent, and no much larger clonotype sits a single base away.

The library was made by the immunoSEQ multiplex PCR assay. TCRdb took this table from immuneACCESS and kept in-frame rearrangements with V and J called. Such tables lack part of the clones; where checked against another copy, unresolved V genes explain under half of the gap, and the rest is unexplained. The sample table holds roughly 200,000 clones, of which around 93% were seen once. Of the sample, less than 2% falls within the top ten clones. The receptor was isolated from a man aged 25 to 40 in good health. Sequencing was performed on blood.

The CDR3 reads as follows: CASSEAKGMGYTF. The DNA sequence is TGTGCCAGCAGTGAAGCGAAGGGGATGGGCTACACCTTC. The V and J segments used are TRBV6-1 and TRBJ1-2, with TRBD1 perhaps the D gene, on 5 matching bases. At the junction V is shortened by 0 bases and J by 8 bases, with 10 bases in between. Sequences MNHNS (CDR1) and SASEGT (CDR2) are obtained from the germline V gene. CDR3 length: 13 amino acids, cysteine to phenylalanine. The retained sequence is limited to the CDR3, 39 bases, with the frame set at the first base.